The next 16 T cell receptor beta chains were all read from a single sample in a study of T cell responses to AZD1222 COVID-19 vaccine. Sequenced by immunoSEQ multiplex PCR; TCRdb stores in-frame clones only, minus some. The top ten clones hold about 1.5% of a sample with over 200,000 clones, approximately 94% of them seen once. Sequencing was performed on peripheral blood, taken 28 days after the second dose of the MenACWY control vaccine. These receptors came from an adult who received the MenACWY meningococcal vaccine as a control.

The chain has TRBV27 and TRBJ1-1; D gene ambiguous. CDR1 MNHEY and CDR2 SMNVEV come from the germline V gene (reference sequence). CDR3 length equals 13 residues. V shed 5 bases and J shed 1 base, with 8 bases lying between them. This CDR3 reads CASSPYKNTEAFF. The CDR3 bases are TGTGCCAGCAGTCCTTACAAGAACACTGAAGCTTTCTTT.

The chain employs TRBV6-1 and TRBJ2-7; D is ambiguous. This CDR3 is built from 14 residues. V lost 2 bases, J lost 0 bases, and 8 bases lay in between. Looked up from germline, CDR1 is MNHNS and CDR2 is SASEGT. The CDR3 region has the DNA TGTGCCAGCAGTGAATCGTGGCTCTCCTACGAGCAGTACTTC. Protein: CASSESWLSYEQYF.

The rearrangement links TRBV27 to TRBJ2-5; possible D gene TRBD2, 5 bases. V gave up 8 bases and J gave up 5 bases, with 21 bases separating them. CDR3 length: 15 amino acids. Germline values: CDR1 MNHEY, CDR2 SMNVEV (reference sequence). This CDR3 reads CASHPRDGRRETQYF. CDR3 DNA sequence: TGTGCCAGCCACCCCCGAGACGGTAGGAGGGAGACCCAGTACTTC.

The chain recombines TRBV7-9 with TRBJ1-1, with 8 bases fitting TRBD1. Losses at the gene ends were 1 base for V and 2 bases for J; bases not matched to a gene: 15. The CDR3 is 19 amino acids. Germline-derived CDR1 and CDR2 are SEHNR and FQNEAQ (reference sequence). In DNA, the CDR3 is TGTGCCAGCAGCTTAGATATGTGGGGCAGGGGGCTATCAAACACTGAAGCTTTCTTT. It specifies CASSLDMWGRGLSNTEAFF.

The DNA for the CDR3 is TGTGCCAGCAGCCCCGAAGGAGAAGAGACCCAGTACTTC. It specifies CASSPEGEETQYF. The rearrangement links TRBV7-9 to TRBJ2-5; D unclear. The CDR3 length is 13 residues. Germline lookup yields CDR1 SEHNR and CDR2 FQNEAQ (reference sequence). V was pared by 5 bases and J by 3 bases, with 10 bases between.

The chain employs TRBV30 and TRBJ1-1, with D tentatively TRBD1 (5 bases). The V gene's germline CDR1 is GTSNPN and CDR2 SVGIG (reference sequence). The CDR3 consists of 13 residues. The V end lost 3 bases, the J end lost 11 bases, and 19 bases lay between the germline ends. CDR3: CAWSRGPQGPAFF. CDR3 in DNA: TGTGCCTGGAGCCGGGGCCCCCAAGGCCCCGCTTTCTTT. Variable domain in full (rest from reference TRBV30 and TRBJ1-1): SQTIHQWPATLVQPVGSPLSLECTVEGTSNPNLYWYRQAAGRGLQLLFYSVGIGQISSEVPQNLSASRPQDRQFILSSKKLLLSDSGFYLCAWSRGPQGPAFFGQGTRLTVV.

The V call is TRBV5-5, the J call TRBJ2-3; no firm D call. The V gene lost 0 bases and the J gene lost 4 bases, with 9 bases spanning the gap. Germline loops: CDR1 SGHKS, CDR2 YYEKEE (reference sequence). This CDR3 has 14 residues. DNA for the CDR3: TGTGCCAGCAGCTTGGATTTTGGTCCAGATACGCAGTATTTT. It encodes CASSLDFGPDTQYF.

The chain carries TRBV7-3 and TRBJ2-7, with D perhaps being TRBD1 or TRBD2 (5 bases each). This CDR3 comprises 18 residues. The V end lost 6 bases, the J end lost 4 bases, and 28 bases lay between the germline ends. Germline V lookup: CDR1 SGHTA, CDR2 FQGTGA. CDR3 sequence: CASSYSSGIRLGRYEQYF. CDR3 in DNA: TGTGCCAGCAGTTATTCCAGTGGGATTCGCTTGGGACGGTACGAGCAGTACTTC. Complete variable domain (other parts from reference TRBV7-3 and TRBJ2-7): GAGVSQTPSNKVTEKGKYVELRCDPISGHTALYWYRQSLGQGPEFLIYFQGTGAADDSGLPNDRFFAVRPEGSVSTLKIQRTERGDSAVYLCASSYSSGIRLGRYEQYFGPGTRLTVT.

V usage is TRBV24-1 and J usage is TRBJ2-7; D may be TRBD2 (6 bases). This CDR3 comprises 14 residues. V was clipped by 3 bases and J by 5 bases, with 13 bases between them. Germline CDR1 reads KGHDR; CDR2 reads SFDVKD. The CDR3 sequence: CATSDGRDWDEQYF. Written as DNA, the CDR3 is TGTGCCACCAGTGATGGCAGGGACTGGGACGAGCAGTACTTC.

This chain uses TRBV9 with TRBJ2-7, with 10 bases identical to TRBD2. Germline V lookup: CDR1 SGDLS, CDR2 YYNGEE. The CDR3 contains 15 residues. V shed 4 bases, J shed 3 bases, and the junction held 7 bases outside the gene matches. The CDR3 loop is CASSSGGTSDYEQYF. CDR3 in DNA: TGTGCCAGCAGCTCTGGTGGGACTAGCGACTACGAGCAGTACTTC.

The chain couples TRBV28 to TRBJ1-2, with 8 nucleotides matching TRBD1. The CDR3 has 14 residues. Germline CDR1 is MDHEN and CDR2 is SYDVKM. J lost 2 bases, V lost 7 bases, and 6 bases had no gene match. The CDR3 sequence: CASTTGAANYGYTF. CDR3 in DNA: TGTGCCAGCACGACAGGGGCCGCAAACTATGGCTACACCTTC.

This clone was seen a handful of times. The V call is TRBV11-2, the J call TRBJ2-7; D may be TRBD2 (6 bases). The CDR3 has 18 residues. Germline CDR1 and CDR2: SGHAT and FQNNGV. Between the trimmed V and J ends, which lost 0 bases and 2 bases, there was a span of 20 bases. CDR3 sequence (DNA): TGTGCCAGCAGCTTAGACATCGGGACTTCCTTAACTACCTACGAGCAGTACTTC. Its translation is CASSLDIGTSLTTYEQYF.

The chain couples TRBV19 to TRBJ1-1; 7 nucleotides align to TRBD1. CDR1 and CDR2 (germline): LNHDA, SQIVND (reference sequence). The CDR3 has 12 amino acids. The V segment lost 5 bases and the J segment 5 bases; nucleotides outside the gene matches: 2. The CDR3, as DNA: TGTGCCAGTAGTCGCAGGGGGACTGAAGCTTTCTTT. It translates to CASSRRGTEAFF. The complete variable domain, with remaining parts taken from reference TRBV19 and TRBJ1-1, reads DGGITQSPKYLFRKEGQNVTLSCEQNLNHDAMYWYRQDPGQGLRLIYYSQIVNDFQKGDIAEGYSVSREKKESFPLTVTSAQKNPTAFYLCASSRRGTEAFFGQGTRLTVV.

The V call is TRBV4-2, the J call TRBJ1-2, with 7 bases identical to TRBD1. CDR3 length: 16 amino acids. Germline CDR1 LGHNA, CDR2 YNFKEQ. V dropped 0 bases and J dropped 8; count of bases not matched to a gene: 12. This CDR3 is CASSQERGQSLGGYTF. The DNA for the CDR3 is TGTGCCAGCAGCCAAGAACGGGGACAGTCCCTTGGGGGCTACACCTTC.

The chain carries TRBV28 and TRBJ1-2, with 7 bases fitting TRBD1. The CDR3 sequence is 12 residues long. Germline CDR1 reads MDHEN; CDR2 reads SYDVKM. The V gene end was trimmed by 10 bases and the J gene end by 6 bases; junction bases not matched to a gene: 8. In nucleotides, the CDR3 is TGTGCCATCCTCAGGGGGGGGAATGGCTACACCTTC. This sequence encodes CAILRGGNGYTF.

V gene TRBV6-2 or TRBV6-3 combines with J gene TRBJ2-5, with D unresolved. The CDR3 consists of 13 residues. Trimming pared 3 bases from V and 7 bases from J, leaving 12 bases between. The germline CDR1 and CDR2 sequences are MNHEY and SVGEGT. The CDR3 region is CASSYALLGTQYF. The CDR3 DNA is TGTGCCAGCAGTTATGCTCTATTGGGGACCCAGTACTTC.